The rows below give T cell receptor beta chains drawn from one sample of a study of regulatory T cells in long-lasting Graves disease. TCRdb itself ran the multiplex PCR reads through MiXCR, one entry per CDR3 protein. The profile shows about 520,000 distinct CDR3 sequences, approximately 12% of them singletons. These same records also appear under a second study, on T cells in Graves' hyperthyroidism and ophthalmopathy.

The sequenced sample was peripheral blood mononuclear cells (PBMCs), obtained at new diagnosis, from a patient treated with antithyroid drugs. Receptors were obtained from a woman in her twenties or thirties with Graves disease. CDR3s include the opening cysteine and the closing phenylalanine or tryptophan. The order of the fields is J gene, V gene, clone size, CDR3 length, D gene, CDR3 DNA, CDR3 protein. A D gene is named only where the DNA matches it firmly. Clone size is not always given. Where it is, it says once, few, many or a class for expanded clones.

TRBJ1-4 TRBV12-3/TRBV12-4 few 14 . TGTGCCAGCGGGGGGGGCAGGGTGAATGAAAAACTGTTTTTT CASGGGRVNEKLFF
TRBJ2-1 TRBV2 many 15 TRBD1 TGTGCCAGCAGTGGGCAGGGGGCAACATACAATGAGCAGTTCTTC CASSGQGATYNEQFF
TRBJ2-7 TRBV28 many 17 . TGTGCCAGCAGAGACAGGTTCCCGCGGCGGGACAACTACGAGCAGTACTTC CASRDRFPRRDNYEQYF
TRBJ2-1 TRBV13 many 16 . TGTGCCAGCATCCTCCGGGGGCGGGACCCTTACAATGAGCAGTTCTTC CASILRGRDPYNEQFF
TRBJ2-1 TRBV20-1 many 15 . TGCAGTGCTAGGGGCCGGGAGTTTTCCTACAATGAGCAGTTCTTC CSARGREFSYNEQFF
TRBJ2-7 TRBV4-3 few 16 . TGCGCCAGCAGCCAAGAAGGGCCAGCGAGCTTCTACGAGCAGTACTTC CASSQEGPASFYEQYF
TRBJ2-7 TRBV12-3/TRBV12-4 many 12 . TGTGCCAGCAGTCCCGGACAGTACGAGCAGTACTTC CASSPGQYEQYF
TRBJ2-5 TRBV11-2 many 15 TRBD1 TGTGCCAGCAGCTTCTTTCAACAGGGGGCGGAGACCCAGTACTTC CASSFFQQGAETQYF
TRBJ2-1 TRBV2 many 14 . TGTGCCCTCGACCCGGGGCTCGCACACAATGAGCAGTTCTTC CALDPGLAHNEQFF
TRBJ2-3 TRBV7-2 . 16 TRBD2 TGTGCCAGCAGCTCATATAGCGGGAGCTGGGCAGATACGCAGTATTTT CASSSYSGSWADTQYF
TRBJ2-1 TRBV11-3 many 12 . TGTGCCAGCAGCTTAGTGAACAATGAGCAGTTCTTC CASSLVNNEQFF
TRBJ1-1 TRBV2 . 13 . TGTGCCAGCTCTGGTAGCAGGGGTGATGAAGCTTTCTTT CASSGSRGDEAFF
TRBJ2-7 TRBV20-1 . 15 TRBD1 TGCAGTGCTAGAGAGGGACAGGCCGCTTCCTACGAGCAGTACTTC CSAREGQAASYEQYF
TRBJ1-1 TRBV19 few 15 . TGTGCCAGTAGTATAGGTCCGGTGGGGCACACTGAAGCTTTCTTT CASSIGPVGHTEAFF
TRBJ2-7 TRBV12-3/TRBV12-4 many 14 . TGTGCCAGCAGTCCAAGGGACTTGGAGGACGAGCAGTACTTC CASSPRDLEDEQYF
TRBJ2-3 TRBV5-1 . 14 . TGCGCCAGCAGCTTGGCCGTGGCCTCAGATACGCAGTATTTT CASSLAVASDTQYF
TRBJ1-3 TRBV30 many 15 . TGTGCCTGGAGCCCGGGACATAACTCTGGAAACACCATATATTTT CAWSPGHNSGNTIYF
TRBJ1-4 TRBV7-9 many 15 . TGTGCCAGCAGTTCAGGGGACTCTAGGTGGGAAAAACTGTTTTTT CASSSGDSRWEKLFF
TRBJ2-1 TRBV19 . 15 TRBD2 TGTGCCAGTAGTCCACTAGCGGGAGTGTTAAATGAGCAGTTCTTC CASSPLAGVLNEQFF
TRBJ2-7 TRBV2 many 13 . TGTGCCAGCAGTGAGGGTTACTTATACGAGCAGTACTTC CASSEGYLYEQYF
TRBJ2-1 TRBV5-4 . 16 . TGTGCCAGCAGCTTGGCGATAGCGGACTCCTACAATGAGCAGTTCTTC CASSLAIADSYNEQFF
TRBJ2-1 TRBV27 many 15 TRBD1 TGTGCCAGCAGTCCATGGACAGGCGCCCTCGGTGAGCAGTTCTTC CASSPWTGALGEQFF
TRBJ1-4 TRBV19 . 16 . TGTGCCAGTAGTACCTTCGGCCCTACTTCTCAAGAAAAACTGTTTTTT CASSTFGPTSQEKLFF
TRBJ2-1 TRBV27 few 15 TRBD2 TGTGCCAGCACCCTACTAGCGGGAGACCTCAATGAGCAGTTCTTC CASTLLAGDLNEQFF
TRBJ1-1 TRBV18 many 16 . TGTGCCAGCTCCGTTGCCCCACAGGGCGGTGGCACTGAAGCTTTCTTT CASSVAPQGGGTEAFF
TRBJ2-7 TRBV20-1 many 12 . TGCAGTGCTAATGACGGGACCTACGAGCAGTACTTC CSANDGTYEQYF
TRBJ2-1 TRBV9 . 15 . TGTGCCAGCAGCCCCCGGTCTGGACTATCCAATGAGCAGTTCTTC CASSPRSGLSNEQFF
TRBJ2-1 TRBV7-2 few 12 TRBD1 TGTGCCAGCAGCTTATACTCGGACAGGTTGTTCTTC CASSLYSDRLFF
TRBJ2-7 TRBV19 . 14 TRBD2 TGTGCCAGTACGGGGGGTGGACCTCCCTACGAGCAGTACTTC CASTGGGPPYEQYF
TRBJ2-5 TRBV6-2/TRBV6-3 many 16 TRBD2 TGTGCCAGCAGTGAGGCGGTGACTAGCGGGTCAGAGACCCAGTACTTC CASSEAVTSGSETQYF
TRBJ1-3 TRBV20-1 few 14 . TGCAGTGCTAAGGAGTCCGGGGCTGGAAACACCATATATTTT CSAKESGAGNTIYF
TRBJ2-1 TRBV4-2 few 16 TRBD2 TGTGCCAGCAGCCAAGCCGGGACTAGCGGGAGTAATGAGCAGTTCTTC CASSQAGTSGSNEQFF
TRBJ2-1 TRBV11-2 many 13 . TGTGCCAGCAGCCTCGCTACTAGTTATGAGCAGTTCTTC CASSLATSYEQFF
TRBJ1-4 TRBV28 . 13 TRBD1 TGTGCCAGCCGGGACAGAGCTAATGAAAAACTGTTTTTT CASRDRANEKLFF
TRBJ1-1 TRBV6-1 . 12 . TGTGCCAGCAGTGAACAGGGCGCTGAAGCTTTCTTT CASSEQGAEAFF
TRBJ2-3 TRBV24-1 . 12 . TGTGCCACCAGTGAAGCAGGGGTGACGCAGTATTTT CATSEAGVTQYF
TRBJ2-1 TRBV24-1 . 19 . TGTGCCACCAGTGATCACAGGTTGGGACTTACCGGGGCTGTTAATGAGCAGTTCTTC CATSDHRLGLTGAVNEQFF
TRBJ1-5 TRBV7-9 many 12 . TGTGCCAGCAGCTTAGGGGATCAGCCCCAGCATTTT CASSLGDQPQHF
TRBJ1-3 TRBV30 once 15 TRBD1 TGTGCCTGGAGTGCGACAGGGTTTGCGGGAAACACCATATATTTT CAWSATGFAGNTIYF
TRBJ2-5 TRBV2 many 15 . TGTGCCAGCAGCGCAGTTAGGATTTGGCAAGAGACCCAGTACTTC CASSAVRIWQETQYF
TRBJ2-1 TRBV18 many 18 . TGTGCCAGCTCACCACCGGGTCTGCGCGGTGAGCACAACAATGAGCAGTTCTTC CASSPPGLRGEHNNEQFF
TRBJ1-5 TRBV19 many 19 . TGTGCCAGTAGTGCATCCAGCGTGTCGACACGATATAGCAATCAGCCCCAGCATTTT CASSASSVSTRYSNQPQHF
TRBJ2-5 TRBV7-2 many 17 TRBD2 TGTGCCAGCAGCGCGAACCGACTAGCGGGAACTGAGGGGACCCAGTACTTC CASSANRLAGTEGTQYF
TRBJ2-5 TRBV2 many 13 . TGTGCCAGCAGTGAACCAGGGCAAGAGACCCAGTACTTC CASSEPGQETQYF
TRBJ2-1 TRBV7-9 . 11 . TGTGCCAGCAAAATGGACCCTGAGCAGTTCTTC CASKMDPEQFF